A single sample is the source of the 10 T cell receptor beta chains below, sequenced in a study of neurological immune-mediated disorders. TCRdb re-analysed the 5' RACE reads in MiXCR, keeping a single row per CDR3 protein. The data show 66,000 or so distinct CDR3 sequences, under 5% seen once. The sample was PBMCs. The source of these receptors is a man aged 25 to 40 with multiple sclerosis.

This clonotype was counted between two and nine times. The chain combines TRBV18 with TRBJ2-1, with D possibly matching TRBD2 (5 bases). V gave up 3 bases and J gave up 2 bases, with 11 bases separating them. Per germline, CDR1 KGHSH and CDR2 LQKENI. CDR3 length: 15 residues. CDR3 nucleotide sequence: TGTGCCAGCTCACCCCGGGGTGCGGCCTACAATGAGCAGTTCTTC. Amino acids: CASSPRGAAYNEQFF.

This clonotype was counted a few times. The chain carries TRBV14 and TRBJ1-1, with a weak D call TRBD1 (6 bases). Trimming removed 5 bases from V and 3 bases from J, with 10 bases in between. This CDR3 is built from 13 residues. CDR1 is SGHDN, CDR2 FVKESK, per germline. The CDR3 loop is CASSNYRDTEAFF. The CDR3, as DNA: TGTGCCAGCAGCAACTACAGGGACACTGAAGCTTTCTTT. Full variable domain (rest looked up from reference TRBV14 and TRBJ1-1): EAGVTQFPSHSVIEKGQTVTLRCDPISGHDNLYWYRRVMGKEIKFLLHFVKESKQDESGMPNNRFLAERTGGTYSTLKVQPAELEDSGVYFCASSNYRDTEAFFGQGTRLTVV.

This clonotype has a handful of counts. The chain employs TRBV5-6 and TRBJ2-5, with 7 bases matching TRBD1. CDR3 length equals 14 residues. The germline gives CDR1 SGHDT, CDR2 YYEEEE. V dropped 5 bases and J dropped 0; count of bases not matched to a gene: 4. The CDR3 DNA reads TGTGCCAGCAGAAAGGGGGCAAACCAAGAGACCCAGTACTTC. Amino acid sequence: CASRKGANQETQYF.

Regarding this clonotype: A much bigger clone sits one base away, suggesting this may be a read error. The chain links TRBV7-8 to TRBJ1-1; no clear D gene. Germline CDR1 SGHVS, CDR2 FQNEAQ. The V end lost 4 bases, the J end lost 0 bases, and 6 bases lay between the germline ends. There are 13 residues in the CDR3. CDR3 in amino acids: CASSSDMNTEAFF. For the CDR3, the DNA is TGTGCCAGCAGCTCCGACATGAACACTGAAGCTTTCTTT.

The table lists this clonotype with many counts. V usage is TRBV11-2 and J usage is TRBJ2-7; possibly TRBD1 or TRBD2 for D (5 bases each). The CDR3 contains 13 residues. The V and J ends lost 3 bases and 9 bases respectively, with 15 bases between them. The germline CDR1 and CDR2 sequences are SGHAT and FQNNGV. The DNA of the CDR3 is TGTGCCAGCAGCTTTGGGACCACCTCTGGGCAGTACTTC. The encoded protein is CASSFGTTSGQYF.

This clonotype was counted between two and nine times. V is TRBV7-9 and J is TRBJ2-4; weak D call: TRBD1 (6 bases). Germline-derived CDR1 and CDR2 are SEHNR and FQNEAQ (reference sequence). This CDR3 spans 17 amino acids. Between the trimmed V and J ends, which lost 5 bases and 6 bases, there was a span of 23 bases. The CDR3 region is CASSGPKTDRQRNIQYF. CDR3 bases: TGTGCCAGCAGCGGACCGAAAACGGACAGACAGCGAAACATTCAGTACTTC.

This clonotype has a count of ten or more. The genes are TRBV10-3 and TRBJ1-1; the D gene is possibly TRBD1 (6 bases). This CDR3 contains 15 residues. V was shortened by 10 bases and J by 5 bases, with 23 bases between the two germline ends. Per germline, CDR1 ENHRY and CDR2 SYGVKD. For the CDR3, the DNA is TGTGCCACCAGCAAGGGGGGACGAGGAGATACTGAAGCTTTCTTT. Protein product: CATSKGGRGDTEAFF.

As concerns this clonotype: With a much larger clone just one base away, this may be a read error. The chain combines TRBV12-3 or TRBV12-4 with TRBJ1-1, with 9 bases matching TRBD1. The CDR3 runs 15 residues. V lost 5 bases, J lost 4 bases, and 8 bases stayed unmatched. CDR3 amino acids: CASSTDRGMSTEAFF. In DNA form, the CDR3 reads TGTGCCAGCAGTACCGACAGGGGGATGAGCACTGAAGCTTTCTTT.

This clonotype was seen ten or more times. The chain joins TRBV4-1 to TRBJ2-1; 8 bases line up with TRBD1. The CDR3 length is 15 residues. Germline values: CDR1 MGHRA, CDR2 YSYEKL. The ends lost 3 bases at V and 6 bases at J; junction bases unmatched: 7. CDR3 protein: CASSQRQGSGNEQFF. In DNA form, the CDR3 reads TGCGCCAGCAGCCAGAGACAGGGGTCGGGCAATGAGCAGTTCTTC.

In this sample, this clonotype turned up many times. The V call is TRBV5-1, the J call TRBJ2-7, with TRBD1 matching 9 bases. The CDR3 is 14 residues long. With 4 bases clipped from V and 4 bases from J, the junction kept 6 bases outside the gene matches. CDR1 is SGHRS and CDR2 is YFSETQ in the germline V gene. Written as DNA, the CDR3 is TGCGCCAGCAGCAAAGGACAGGGGAGGTACGAGCAGTACTTC. This gives the protein CASSKGQGRYEQYF.